One and the same sample provided the 32 T cell receptor beta chains below, sequenced in a study of shared clonotypes between healthy human individuals. TCRdb keeps only in-frame clones here, not all; method: immunoSEQ multiplex PCR. The sample comprises about 2.1 million clones, 90% to 95% of which are singletons, and under 2% rests with the top ten. Cells designated naive CD8 were CD45RO-negative and were positively selected for CCR7, with terminally differentiated effector memory CD45RA+ cells excluded. Sequenced: naive CD8+ T cells from PBMCs. These receptors were collected from a young man in good health. Some clones in this sample may be carry-over from other donors' samples.

The chain employs TRBV27 and TRBJ2-7; perhaps TRBD1 as D (6 bases). Trimming cost V 2 bases and J 3 bases, with 17 bases left between them. The CDR3 has 16 amino acids. Per the germline V gene, CDR1 is MNHEY and CDR2 is SMNVEV (reference sequence). Here the CDR3 reads CASSLRGTHANYEQYF. The CDR3 DNA reads TGTGCCAGCAGTTTAAGGGGGACCCATGCGAACTACGAGCAGTACTTC.

The chain links TRBV7-9 to TRBJ2-7; 10 positions agree with TRBD1. CDR1 and CDR2 (germline): SEHNR, FQNEAQ (reference sequence). The V gene end was trimmed by 1 base and the J gene end by 12 bases; junction bases not matched to a gene: 6. CDR3 length: 13 residues. CDR3 sequence reads: CASSLGRQGAPYF. The CDR3 DNA reads as TGTGCCAGCAGCTTAGGACGACAGGGGGCGCCGTACTTC.

This clone was counted a single time. The V call is TRBV10-3, the J call TRBJ2-7; the match to TRBD1 covers 11 bases. Looked up from germline, CDR1 is ENHRY and CDR2 is SYGVKD. The V gene end was trimmed by 8 bases and the J gene end by 3 bases; junction bases not matched to a gene: 12. The length of the CDR3 is 16 residues. This CDR3 reads CAILGQGDLGFYEQYF. CDR3 nucleotides: TGTGCCATCCTGGGACAGGGGGACCTGGGGTTCTACGAGCAGTACTTC.

This chain connects TRBV5-8 to TRBJ2-7; 7 bases agree with TRBD1. Germline loops: CDR1 SGHTS, CDR2 YDEGEE. CDR3 size: 13 residues. Losses at the gene ends were 2 bases for V and 2 bases for J; bases not matched to a gene: 1. Here the CDR3 reads CASSLTGAYEQYF. Written as DNA, the CDR3 is TGTGCCAGCAGCTTAACAGGGGCCTACGAGCAGTACTTC.

This clone occurred a few times. This CDR3 is also generated by other DNA sequences in the sample. V gene TRBV5-1 combines with J gene TRBJ2-7; no definite D call. V dropped 0 bases and J dropped 3 bases, with 7 bases sitting between them. The V gene's germline CDR1 is SGHRS and CDR2 YFSETQ. The CDR3 consists of 13 residues. In DNA, the CDR3 is TGCGCCAGCAGCTTGGCCGTCAGCTACGAGCAGTACTTC. Its protein product is CASSLAVSYEQYF.

The chain is built from TRBV7-9 and TRBJ2-5; D is unclear. V shed 5 bases and J shed 5 bases, with 9 bases lying between them. The length of the CDR3 is 12 residues. Looked up from germline, CDR1 is SEHNR and CDR2 is FQNEAQ (reference sequence). As DNA, the CDR3 is TGTGCCAGCAGCGCAAATCGGGAGACCCAGTACTTC. It translates to CASSANRETQYF.

The chain employs TRBV7-9 and TRBJ1-2; D not resolved. This CDR3 is built from 12 residues. The germline CDR1 and CDR2 sequences are SEHNR and FQNEAQ (reference sequence). Trimming pared 5 bases from V and 8 bases from J, leaving 12 bases between. CDR3 sequence (DNA): TGTGCCAGCAGCCTAGGTAGTATAGGCTACACCTTC. It encodes CASSLGSIGYTF.

This clone was recorded a few times. This sample includes further DNA sequences coding for the same CDR3. The rearrangement links TRBV7-9 to TRBJ1-5; a possible D gene is TRBD1 (5 bases). The germline V gene encodes CDR1 SEHNR and CDR2 FQNEAQ (reference sequence). The CDR3 contains 13 residues. Trimming took 5 bases from V and 1 from J, leaving 6 bases between them. The CDR3 nucleotides are TGTGCCAGCAGCAGGGACAGCAATCAGCCCCAGCATTTT. Its translation: CASSRDSNQPQHF.

Comment on this clone: The sample contains more than one DNA sequence encoding this CDR3. The gene calls are TRBV7-9 and TRBJ2-1; 14 bases agree with TRBD2. The V segment lost 5 bases and the J segment 7 bases; nucleotides outside the gene matches: 7. The CDR3 sequence is 16 residues long. The germline V gene has CDR1 SEHNR and CDR2 FQNEAQ (reference sequence). CDR3 in amino acids: CASSLGTSGSWNEQFF. CDR3 DNA: TGTGCCAGCAGCCTCGGGACTAGCGGGAGTTGGAATGAGCAGTTCTTC.

The chain has TRBV5-4 and TRBJ1-2, with unresolved D. The CDR3 length is 13 residues. The V gene lost 3 bases and the J gene lost 7 bases, with 13 bases spanning the gap. Germline values: CDR1 SGHNT, CDR2 YYREEE (reference sequence). CDR3 sequence reads: CASSSAWRSGYTF. The CDR3 nucleotides are TGTGCCAGCAGCTCCGCGTGGCGGAGTGGCTACACCTTC. The full variable domain, rest sourced from reference TRBV5-4 and TRBJ1-2, is ETGVTQSPTHLIKTRGQQVTLRCSSQSGHNTVSWYQQALGQGPQFIFQYYREEENGRGNFPPRFSGLQFPNYSSELNVNALELDDSALYLCASSSAWRSGYTFGSGTRLTVV.

This chain connects TRBV27 to TRBJ2-7, with 12 positions matching TRBD1. CDR1 and CDR2 (germline): MNHEY, SMNVEV (reference sequence). This CDR3 is built from 15 residues. Losses at the gene ends were 7 bases for V and 3 bases for J; bases not matched to a gene: 7. CDR3 nucleotides: TGTGCCAGCACTCCCGGGACAGGGGGCATCTACGAGCAGTACTTC. The encoded protein is CASTPGTGGIYEQYF.

This clone came up once. The V and J genes are TRBV28 and TRBJ2-7; D remains unclear. V shed 3 bases and J shed 2 bases, with 8 bases lying between them. The germline gives CDR1 MDHEN, CDR2 SYDVKM. This CDR3 is 13 amino acids long. In DNA form, the CDR3 reads TGTGCCAGCAGTTTTACGGAGACCTACGAGCAGTACTTC. This codes for CASSFTETYEQYF.

The rearrangement links TRBV4-1 to TRBJ1-4, with TRBD1 as a possible D gene (6 bases). The CDR3 loop spans 15 amino acids. With 2 bases removed from V and 7 bases from J, the gap between germline ends came to 14 bases. Germline V gene sequence: CDR1 MGHRA, CDR2 YSYEKL. For the CDR3, the DNA is TGCGCCAGCAGCCAACCATCGGGGGCGAGTGAAAAACTGTTTTTT. Translated, it gives CASSQPSGASEKLFF.

The chain employs TRBV30 and TRBJ2-7; D unclear. The CDR3 is made up of 12 amino acids. CDR1 is GTSNPN, CDR2 SVGIG, per germline (reference sequence). V was trimmed by 5 bases and J by 5 bases, leaving 13 bases between them. For the CDR3, the DNA is TGTGCCTGGTTAACCGGGTGGGACGAGCAGTACTTC. The encoded protein is CAWLTGWDEQYF.

This chain connects TRBV18 to TRBJ2-3, with 9 bases matching TRBD2. The junction had 5 bases not matched to a gene; V was cut back by 3 bases and J by 4 bases. Germline V gene lookup returns CDR1 KGHSH and CDR2 LQKENI. The length of the CDR3 is 15 residues. In DNA form, the CDR3 reads TGTGCCAGCTCACCCATAGCGGGAGAGGCAGATACGCAGTATTTT. Translating it yields CASSPIAGEADTQYF.

The chain joins TRBV25-1 to TRBJ2-5; tentative D call: TRBD2 (6 bases). The J call may be faulty, since TRBJ2-7 better matches the DNA end. The CDR3 spans 13 residues. Germline CDR1 MGHDK, CDR2 SYGVNS. This CDR3 reads CASSAGLPHEQYF. The CDR3 DNA sequence: TGTGCCAGCAGTGCGGGACTCCCCCACGAGCAGTACTTC.

This chain links TRBV29-1 with TRBJ1-1; D remains ambiguous. CDR1 and CDR2 (germline): SQVTM, ANQGSEA. V lost 0 bases to trimming and J lost 1 base, with 6 bases between them. The CDR3 extends over 13 amino acids. The CDR3 region has the DNA TGCAGCGTTGAAGACCCCCAGAACACTGAAGCTTTCTTT. This codes for CSVEDPQNTEAFF. The full variable domain, its missing parts supplied by reference TRBV29-1 and TRBJ1-1, is SAVISQKPSRDICQRGTSLTIQCQVDSQVTMMFWYRQQPGQSLTLIATANQGSEATYESGFVIDKFPISRPNLTFSTLTVSNMSPEDSSIYLCSVEDPQNTEAFFGQGTRLTVV.

The gene calls are TRBV4-3 and TRBJ2-1; D is unresolved. V gave up 0 bases and J gave up 4 bases, with 22 bases separating them. This CDR3 comprises 19 residues. Germline CDR1 and CDR2: LGHNA and YSLEER. The CDR3 protein is CASSQDVRVLGRKYNEQFF. The CDR3, as DNA: TGCGCCAGCAGCCAAGATGTCAGAGTTTTAGGTAGAAAGTACAATGAGCAGTTCTTC.

This clone appeared once. This chain joins TRBV29-1 and TRBJ1-2; D perhaps matches TRBD1 (5 bases). V shed 7 bases and J shed 8 bases, with 23 bases lying between them. CDR1 and CDR2 from the germline V gene are SQVTM and ANQGSEA. This CDR3 comprises 14 residues. This CDR3 reads CSAARLEGREGYTF. CDR3 nucleotides: TGCAGCGCCGCCAGATTGGAGGGGCGGGAGGGCTACACCTTC.

This chain joins TRBV27 and TRBJ1-1; D ambiguous. The CDR3 consists of 14 residues. In germline, CDR1 is MNHEY, CDR2 SMNVEV (reference sequence). Trimming removed 5 bases from V and 1 base from J, with 11 bases in between. Written as DNA, the CDR3 is TGTGCCAGCAGTGAACGCGACAAGAACACTGAAGCTTTCTTT. Residues: CASSERDKNTEAFF.

The rearrangement joins TRBV29-1 to TRBJ2-7, with 7 nucleotides matching TRBD1. Germline V gene lookup returns CDR1 SQVTM and CDR2 ANQGSEA. The CDR3 loop spans 14 amino acids. Losses at the gene ends were 5 bases for V and 3 bases for J; bases not matched to a gene: 10. The CDR3 is CSVIQGGFGYEQYF. The CDR3 nucleotides are TGCAGCGTTATCCAAGGGGGCTTTGGCTACGAGCAGTACTTC.

The gene calls are TRBV6-5 and TRBJ2-2, with 9 positions matching TRBD2. CDR3 length equals 16 residues. Trimming cost V 2 bases and J 6 bases; bases outside gene matches: 7. Germline V gene lookup returns CDR1 MNHEY and CDR2 SVGAGI. The CDR3 here is CASSYALAGAPGELFF. The CDR3 DNA follows: TGTGCCAGCAGTTACGCACTAGCGGGTGCTCCCGGGGAGCTGTTTTTT.

Details on this clone: The same CDR3 is also encoded by other DNA sequences in this sample. The chain employs TRBV28 and TRBJ2-2; D not resolved. Trimming cost V 2 bases and J 5 bases, with 3 bases left between them. CDR3 length: 12 amino acids. The germline gives CDR1 MDHEN, CDR2 SYDVKM. In nucleotides, the CDR3 is TGTGCCAGCAGTTTAAGTACCGGGGAGCTGTTTTTT. Amino acid sequence: CASSLSTGELFF.

The chain recombines TRBV9 with TRBJ2-7; the D gene is possibly TRBD1 (7 bases). Trimming shortened V by 0 bases and J by 4 bases, and 17 bases separated the two germline ends. CDR3 length: 16 residues. CDR1 and CDR2 from the germline V gene are SGDLS and YYNGEE. CDR3 DNA: TGTGCCAGCAGCGTAGGGCGGGACAGCGGTTTTTACGAGCAGTACTTC. It codes for CASSVGRDSGFYEQYF. The full variable domain, in which reference TRBV9 and TRBJ2-7 provide the parts outside the CDR3, is DSGVTQTPKHLITATGQRVTLRCSPRSGDLSVYWYQQSLDQGLQFLIQYYNGEERAKGNILERFSAQQFPDLHSELNLSSLELGDSALYFCASSVGRDSGFYEQYFGPGTRLTVT.

This chain connects TRBV7-9 to TRBJ1-1; possible D gene TRBD1, 6 bases. The V gene's germline CDR1 is SEHNR and CDR2 FQNEAQ (reference sequence). With 6 bases removed from V and 1 base from J, the gap between germline ends came to 12 bases. This CDR3 is 14 amino acids long. The CDR3 loop reads CASRETDRNTEAFF. The CDR3 DNA reads as TGTGCCAGCAGGGAGACGGACAGGAACACTGAAGCTTTCTTT.

The chain is built from TRBV2 and TRBJ2-3, with D maybe TRBD1 (5 bases). Trimming pared 6 bases from V and 0 bases from J, leaving 13 bases between. The CDR3 covers 15 residues. Germline V gene data show CDR1 as SNHLY and CDR2 as FYNNEI. As DNA, the CDR3 is TGTGCCAGCAGCTCAGGGTTTACGAGCACAGATACGCAGTATTTT. Its protein is CASSSGFTSTDTQYF. The full variable domain, completed using reference TRBV2 and TRBJ2-3, is EPEVTQTPSHQVTQMGQEVILRCVPISNHLYFYWYRQILGQKVEFLVSFYNNEISEKSEIFDDQFSVERPDGSNFTLKIRSTKLEDSAMYFCASSSGFTSTDTQYFGPGTRLTVL.

The chain employs TRBV7-9 and TRBJ2-7; D ambiguous. This CDR3 is built from 10 residues. V lost 5 bases and J lost 5, with 4 bases in between. The germline V gene has CDR1 SEHNR and CDR2 FQNEAQ (reference sequence). CDR3 bases: TGTGCCAGCAGCCGAAACGAGCAGTACTTC. Its protein product is CASSRNEQYF.

This clone was counted only a few times. This CDR3 is also generated by other DNA sequences in the sample. The CDR3 sequence: CAWSVGQGFAEAFF. Written as DNA, the CDR3 is TGTGCCTGGAGTGTGGGACAGGGGTTCGCTGAAGCTTTCTTT. V is TRBV30 and J is TRBJ1-1; 10 nucleotides match TRBD1. Trimming at V came to 0 bases and at J to 6 bases, leaving 4 bases not matched to a gene. In germline, CDR1 is GTSNPN, CDR2 SVGIG (reference sequence). CDR3 length: 14 residues.

This chain joins TRBV7-3 and TRBJ1-1; D is perhaps TRBD1 (5 bases). V gave up 4 bases and J gave up 0 bases, with 15 bases separating them. This CDR3 is built from 16 residues. Germline CDR1 and CDR2: SGHTA and FQGTGA. CDR3 sequence (DNA): TGTGCCAGCAGCTCCGGGGCGCGGGGGATGAACACTGAAGCTTTCTTT. As protein: CASSSGARGMNTEAFF.

The rearrangement uses TRBV7-8 and TRBJ2-2; 9 bases are a match to TRBD1. Germline V CDR1 and CDR2: SGHVS, FQNEAQ. V lost 5 bases, J lost 3 bases, and 10 bases stayed unmatched. The CDR3 spans 17 residues. This chain's CDR3 is CASSLRRQGEDTGELFF. In DNA, the CDR3 is TGTGCCAGCAGCCTTAGGAGACAGGGGGAGGACACCGGGGAGCTGTTTTTT.

CDR3 sequence reads: CASSAKNTEAFF. CDR3 coding DNA: TGTGCCAGCAGCGCGAAGAACACTGAAGCTTTCTTT. The chain couples TRBV9 to TRBJ1-1; D is undetermined. Trimming removed 3 bases at V and 1 base at J, with 4 bases between. The germline V gene encodes CDR1 SGDLS and CDR2 YYNGEE. CDR3 size: 12 residues. The whole variable domain, remainder taken from reference TRBV9 and TRBJ1-1, is DSGVTQTPKHLITATGQRVTLRCSPRSGDLSVYWYQQSLDQGLQFLIQYYNGEERAKGNILERFSAQQFPDLHSELNLSSLELGDSALYFCASSAKNTEAFFGQGTRLTVV.

The chain is built from TRBV27 and TRBJ1-1, with D possibly TRBD1 on 5 matching bases. This CDR3 has 13 residues. The germline gives CDR1 MNHEY, CDR2 SMNVEV (reference sequence). V dropped 6 bases and J dropped 1 base, with 9 bases sitting between them. The CDR3 bases are TGTGCCAGCAGCCGGGACGGGAACACTGAAGCTTTCTTT. It specifies CASSRDGNTEAFF.